Each of the 22 T cell receptor beta chains below was sequenced from the same sample in a study of blood T cell repertoires in COVID-19. Data came from immunoSEQ multiplex PCR; TCRdb stores just in-frame clones and leaves some out. The sample shows roughly 190,000 clones, around 84% of them seen only once. The sequenced sample was PBMCs or T cells enriched from blood (not recorded which). These receptors were obtained from a young woman who had recovered from COVID-19.

J is TRBJ1-1 and V is TRBV27; D possibly corresponds to TRBD1 (5 bases). The length of the CDR3 is 13 residues. The germline V and J ends were trimmed by 6 bases and 6 bases, with 14 bases remaining between them. The germline gives CDR1 MNHEY, CDR2 SMNVEV (reference sequence). The DNA of the CDR3 is TGTGCCAGCAGCGGCACGATAGGGGCTGAAGCTTTCTTT. Amino acids: CASSGTIGAEAFF.

This chain links TRBV28 with TRBJ2-5, with a possible D match to TRBD2 (7 bases). The CDR3 consists of 19 residues. V was cut by 2 bases and J by 5 bases, with 27 bases left in between. Germline CDR1 reads MDHEN; CDR2 reads SYDVKM. The CDR3, as DNA: TGTGCCAGCAGTTTAACTCGCGGTGGGGGGGCGAATTTGCAGGAGACCCAGTACTTC. Protein product: CASSLTRGGGANLQETQYF.

The chain carries TRBV18 and TRBJ2-3, with no clear D. CDR3 length equals 15 residues. Trimming stripped 3 bases from V and 2 bases from J, with 12 bases between. Germline lookup yields CDR1 KGHSH and CDR2 LQKENI. This CDR3 is CASSPGGKPTDTQYF. In DNA, the CDR3 is TGTGCCAGCTCACCCGGCGGAAAACCCACAGATACGCAGTATTTT.

This clone was seen a single time. J is TRBJ2-1 and V is TRBV27, with D perhaps TRBD1 (6 bases). Germline CDR1 and CDR2: MNHEY and SMNVEV (reference sequence). The V end was cut by 5 bases, the J end by 3 bases, with 14 bases between. The CDR3 consists of 15 residues. The CDR3 region has the DNA TGTGCCAGCAGTGACACTGGGACATTCTACAATGAGCAGTTCTTC. Its translation is CASSDTGTFYNEQFF.

The V and J genes are TRBV28 and TRBJ2-7; D may be TRBD1 (5 bases). The CDR3 covers 14 residues. Germline V gene sequence: CDR1 MDHEN, CDR2 SYDVKM. V lost 6 bases and J lost 2, with 14 bases in between. The CDR3 nucleotides read TGTGCCAGCAGCTTGCTTGGGGCCCCCTACGAGCAGTACGTC. Its translation: CASSLLGAPYEQYV.

The chain recombines TRBV7-2 with TRBJ2-2; 11 bases agree with TRBD2. The CDR3 length is 18 residues. Unmatched junction bases numbered 11, after V lost 0 bases and J lost 8 bases. CDR1 SGHTA and CDR2 FQGNSA come from the germline V gene. The DNA of the CDR3 is TGTGCCAGCAGCTTAGCGCTACTAGCGGGAGAGTTCTCAGGGGAGCTGTTTTTT. Translated, it gives CASSLALLAGEFSGELFF.

The chain combines TRBV27 with TRBJ1-1; 7 positions match TRBD1. The CDR3 consists of 15 residues. V trimming: 2 bases; J trimming: 7 bases; junction bases outside the gene matches: 10. Per the germline V gene, CDR1 is MNHEY and CDR2 is SMNVEV (reference sequence). Here the CDR3 reads CASSLTDRVVGEAFF. Written as DNA, the CDR3 is TGTGCCAGCAGTTTAACCGACAGGGTCGTCGGTGAAGCTTTCTTT.

The chain employs TRBV5-4 and TRBJ2-7; 10 bases agree with TRBD1. The CDR3 runs 15 residues. The germline V gene encodes CDR1 SGHNT and CDR2 YYREEE (reference sequence). The V and J ends lost 4 bases and 4 bases, in that order; junction bases with no gene match: 8. Here the CDR3 reads CASSLPGQGSYEQYV. The CDR3 nucleotides read TGTGCCAGCAGCCTTCCGGGACAGGGGTCTTACGAGCAGTACGTC.

The chain joins TRBV28 to TRBJ1-5; D unclear. The V gene's germline CDR1 is MDHEN and CDR2 SYDVKM. Trimming shortened V by 5 bases and J by 2 bases, and 16 bases separated the two germline ends. The CDR3 has 16 residues. This CDR3 reads CASSPRGVRGNQPQHF. Here the CDR3 DNA reads TGTGCCAGCAGTCCCCGGGGAGTGAGGGGCAATCAGCCCCAGCATTTT.

This clone was found once. The chain links TRBV5-6 to TRBJ2-2; 9 bases align to TRBD2. The trim removed 4 bases at V and 8 bases at J, leaving 9 bases unmatched. From germline, CDR1 is SGHDT and CDR2 YYEEEE. The CDR3 length is 15 residues. CDR3 sequence reads: CASSRSLAGTGELFF. CDR3 bases: TGTGCCAGCAGCCGAAGTCTAGCGGGGACTGGGGAGCTGTTTTTT.

The chain employs TRBV28 and TRBJ2-7, with D perhaps matching TRBD2 (6 bases). The CDR3 runs 12 residues. Germline lookup yields CDR1 MDHEN and CDR2 SYDVKM. Trimming took off 7 bases at V and 4 bases at J, with 11 bases between the two ends. CDR3 sequence: CASKEEGYEQYF. In DNA form, the CDR3 reads TGTGCCAGCAAGGAGGAGGGTTACGAGCAGTACTTC.

The chain recombines TRBV10-3 with TRBJ1-1; TRBD1 agrees at 9 bases. CDR3 length equals 13 residues. V trimming: 10 bases; J trimming: 2 bases; junction bases outside the gene matches: 5. Germline V gene data show CDR1 as ENHRY and CDR2 as SYGVKD. The CDR3 protein is CATWDRVNTEAFF. CDR3 in DNA: TGTGCCACCTGGGACAGGGTTAACACTGAAGCTTTCTTT.

The rearrangement uses TRBV30 and TRBJ1-5; 7 nucleotides line up with TRBD1. Germline loops: CDR1 GTSNPN, CDR2 SVGIG (reference sequence). The CDR3 sequence is 13 residues long. J lost 4 bases, V lost 1 base, and 1 base had no gene match. The CDR3 reads CAWSAGGNQPQHF. CDR3 nucleotide sequence: TGTGCCTGGAGTGCAGGGGGGAATCAGCCCCAGCATTTT.

The chain recombines TRBV11-3 with TRBJ2-1, with D perhaps matching TRBD1 (5 bases). V dropped 1 base and J dropped 8 bases, with 15 bases sitting between them. Germline V CDR1 and CDR2: SGHNT, YENEEA. The CDR3 contains 15 residues. As DNA, the CDR3 is TGTGCCAGCAGCTTAGGTGCAGGGTCAATAGATGAGCAGTTCTTC. Its protein is CASSLGAGSIDEQFF.

The rearrangement joins TRBV3-1 (or the pseudogene TRBV3-2) to TRBJ1-1; no clear D gene. CDR3 size: 14 residues. V lost 3 bases and J 2 bases, leaving 10 bases between the germline ends. Germline-derived CDR1 and CDR2 are LGHDT and YNNKEL (reference sequence). The CDR3 is CASSQKNRNTEAFF. In nucleotides, the CDR3 is TGTGCCAGCAGCCAGAAAAACAGAAACACTGAAGCTTTCTTT.

This chain joins TRBV19 and TRBJ2-1, with 7 bases aligning to TRBD2. Germline CDR1 LNHDA, CDR2 SQIVND (reference sequence). V gave up 6 bases and J gave up 2 bases; unmatched junction bases: 10. The CDR3 is 16 residues long. DNA of the CDR3: TGTGCCAGTAGAGAAGGGCTAGCGGTACCCTACAATGAGCAGTTCTTC. Protein product: CASREGLAVPYNEQFF.

This clone was observed a handful of times. This chain joins TRBV28 and TRBJ1-1; D not resolved. Germline V gene lookup returns CDR1 MDHEN and CDR2 SYDVKM. Trimming took off 6 bases at V and 0 bases at J, with 11 bases between the two ends. The CDR3 length is 14 residues. CDR3 residues: CASRTPQLNTEAFF. The CDR3 region has the DNA TGTGCCAGCAGGACCCCACAGCTGAACACTGAAGCTTTCTTT.

Only a few counts were recorded for this clone. The J gene is TRBJ1-1, the V gene TRBV28, with TRBD1 matching over 7 bases. The V segment lost 4 bases and the J segment 5 bases; nucleotides outside the gene matches: 10. The germline CDR1 and CDR2 sequences are MDHEN and SYDVKM. The CDR3 sequence is 15 residues long. In DNA form, the CDR3 reads TGTGCCAGCAGTTCTACGGGACAGCGAAGGACTGAAGCTTTCTTT. It yields the protein CASSSTGQRRTEAFF.

The genes are TRBV28 and TRBJ1-6, with unresolved D. Germline V gene sequence: CDR1 MDHEN, CDR2 SYDVKM. This CDR3 contains 15 residues. V was cut by 2 bases and J by 9 bases, with 14 bases left in between. CDR3 coding DNA: TGTGCCAGCAGTTTACCGGGAAGCATAAGTTCACCCCTCCACTTT. Translation gives CASSLPGSISSPLHF.

This clone occurred a few times. The chain uses TRBV6-5 and TRBJ2-7; D is possibly TRBD1 (6 bases). CDR1 MNHEY and CDR2 SVGAGI come from the germline V gene. The CDR3 is 14 amino acids. V was cut by 6 bases and J by 1 base, with 13 bases left in between. CDR3 sequence (DNA): TGTGCCAGCAGGGGGCAGGGGCCTTCCTACGAGCAGTACGTC. Its protein is CASRGQGPSYEQYV.

The CDR3 sequence is CASSPRTLGLRIYNEQFF. DNA of the CDR3: TGTGCCAGCAGCCCCCGTACCCTCGGACTAAGAATCTACAATGAGCAGTTCTTC. The rearrangement links TRBV9 to TRBJ2-1, with a possible D match to TRBD2 (6 bases). This CDR3 spans 18 amino acids. Trimming left V 4 bases short and J 3 bases short, with 23 bases between. CDR1 SGDLS and CDR2 YYNGEE come from the germline V gene.

The chain carries TRBV9 and TRBJ2-2; 9 bases are shared with TRBD2. The ends lost 4 bases at V and 1 base at J; junction bases unmatched: 2. Germline-derived CDR1 and CDR2 are SGDLS and YYNGEE. The CDR3 covers 15 residues. The CDR3 DNA follows: TGTGCCAGCAGCACGACTAGCGGGAACACCGGGGAGCTGTTTTTT. This encodes CASSTTSGNTGELFF.